This TCR beta chain was captured in a study of blood T cell repertoires in COVID-19. Across the whole study: Italy, Spain and the United States were the sources of the convalescent and acute COVID-19 samples. T cells, B-cell-depleted T cells, or PBMCs supplied cDNA or gDNA.

Germline V gives CDR1 MNHEY, CDR2 SMNVEV (reference sequence). The CDR3 length is 14 residues. V gave up 3 bases and J gave up 6 bases, with 12 bases separating them. Per the original methods: Amplification from reference gene primers served as the basis for estimated nucleated cell counts. Profiled with immunoSEQ multiplex PCR; TCRdb holds only in-frame clones, not every one. The V and J calls and clone size were taken over from that table, and D and trimming were inferred from the DNA. This sample has around 99,000 clones; under 95% occur once, and the top ten carry under 1.5%. The TCR sequence derives from a woman under 40 with acute or convalescent COVID-19. The V and J genes are TRBV27 and TRBJ2-1; D may be TRBD1 (6 bases). Sequenced sample: peripheral blood. The CDR3, as DNA: TGTGCCAGCAGTTTTGGCGAAGGGGGCAATGAGCAGTTCTTC. Residues: CASSFGEGGNEQFF.